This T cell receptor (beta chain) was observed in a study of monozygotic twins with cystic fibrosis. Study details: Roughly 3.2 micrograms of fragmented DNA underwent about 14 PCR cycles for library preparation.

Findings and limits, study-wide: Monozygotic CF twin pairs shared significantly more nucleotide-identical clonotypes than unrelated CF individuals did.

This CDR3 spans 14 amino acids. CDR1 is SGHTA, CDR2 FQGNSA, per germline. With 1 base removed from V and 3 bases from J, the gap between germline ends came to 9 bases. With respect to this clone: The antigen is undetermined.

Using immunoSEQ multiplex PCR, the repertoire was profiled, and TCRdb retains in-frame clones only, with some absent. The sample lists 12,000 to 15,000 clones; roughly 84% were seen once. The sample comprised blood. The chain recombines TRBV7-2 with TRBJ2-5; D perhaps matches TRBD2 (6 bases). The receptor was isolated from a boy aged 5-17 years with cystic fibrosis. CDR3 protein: CASSLGGEEETQYF. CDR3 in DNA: TGTGCCAGCAGCTTAGGCGGGGAAGAAGAGACCCAGTACTTC.